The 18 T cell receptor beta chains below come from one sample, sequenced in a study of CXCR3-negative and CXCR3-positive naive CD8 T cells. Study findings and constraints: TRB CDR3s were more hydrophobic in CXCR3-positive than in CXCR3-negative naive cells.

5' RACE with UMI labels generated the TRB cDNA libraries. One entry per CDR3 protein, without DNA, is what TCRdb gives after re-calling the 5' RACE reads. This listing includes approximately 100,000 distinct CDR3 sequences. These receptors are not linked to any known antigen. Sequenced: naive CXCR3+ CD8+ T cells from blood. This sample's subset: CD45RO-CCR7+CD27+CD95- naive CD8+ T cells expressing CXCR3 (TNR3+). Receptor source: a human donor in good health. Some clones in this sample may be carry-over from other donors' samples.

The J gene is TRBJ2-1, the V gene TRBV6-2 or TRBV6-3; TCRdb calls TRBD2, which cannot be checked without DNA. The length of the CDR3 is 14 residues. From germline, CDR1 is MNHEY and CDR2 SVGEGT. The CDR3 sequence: CASSYSAGGNEQFF.

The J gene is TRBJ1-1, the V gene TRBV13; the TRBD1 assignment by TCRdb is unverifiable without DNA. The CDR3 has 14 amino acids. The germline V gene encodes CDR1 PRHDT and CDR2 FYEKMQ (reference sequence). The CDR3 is CASSYGASGVEAFF.

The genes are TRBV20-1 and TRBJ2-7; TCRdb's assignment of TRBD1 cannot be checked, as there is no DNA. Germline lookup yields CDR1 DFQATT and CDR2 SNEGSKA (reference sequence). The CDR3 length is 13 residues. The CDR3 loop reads CSAREQGSYEQYF.

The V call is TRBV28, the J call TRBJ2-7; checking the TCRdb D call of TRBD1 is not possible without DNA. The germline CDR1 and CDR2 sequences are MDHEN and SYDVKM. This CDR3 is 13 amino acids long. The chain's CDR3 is CASRKTGSVEQYF.

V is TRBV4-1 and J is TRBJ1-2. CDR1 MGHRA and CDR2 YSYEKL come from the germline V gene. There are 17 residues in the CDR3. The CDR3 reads CASSQDGQSRGAYGYTF.

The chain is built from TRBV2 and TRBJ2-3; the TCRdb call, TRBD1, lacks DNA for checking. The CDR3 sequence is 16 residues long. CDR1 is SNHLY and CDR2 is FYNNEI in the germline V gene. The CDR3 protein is CARRGTAESNTDTQYF.

CDR3 amino acids: CASTSFMDSYEQYF. This sequence joins TRBV5-1 and TRBJ2-7; no DNA is available, so the TRBD1 call from TCRdb remains unchecked. The CDR3 totals 14 residues. The V gene's germline CDR1 is SGHRS and CDR2 YFSETQ.

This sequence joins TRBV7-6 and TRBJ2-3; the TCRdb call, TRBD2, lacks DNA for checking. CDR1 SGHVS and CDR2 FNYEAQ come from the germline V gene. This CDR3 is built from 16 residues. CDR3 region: CASSLAGTSSTDTQYF.

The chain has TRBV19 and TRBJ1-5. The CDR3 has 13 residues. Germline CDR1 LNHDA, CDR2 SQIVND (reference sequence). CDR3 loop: CASRLNHNQPQHF.

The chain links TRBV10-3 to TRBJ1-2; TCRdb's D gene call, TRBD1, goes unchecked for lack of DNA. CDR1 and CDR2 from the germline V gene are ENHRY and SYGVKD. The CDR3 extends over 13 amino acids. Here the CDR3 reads CAISDSQPGGYTF.

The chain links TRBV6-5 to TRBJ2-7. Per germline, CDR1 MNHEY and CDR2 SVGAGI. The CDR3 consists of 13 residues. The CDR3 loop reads CASSPSNSYEQYF.

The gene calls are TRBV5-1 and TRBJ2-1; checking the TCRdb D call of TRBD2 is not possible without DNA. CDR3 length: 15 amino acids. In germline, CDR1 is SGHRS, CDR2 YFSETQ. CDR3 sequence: CASSLVAGRHNEQFF.

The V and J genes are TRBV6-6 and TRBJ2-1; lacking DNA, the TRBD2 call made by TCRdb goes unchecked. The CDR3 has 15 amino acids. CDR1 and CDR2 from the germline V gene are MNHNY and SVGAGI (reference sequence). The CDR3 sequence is CASSDSGGDYNEQFF.

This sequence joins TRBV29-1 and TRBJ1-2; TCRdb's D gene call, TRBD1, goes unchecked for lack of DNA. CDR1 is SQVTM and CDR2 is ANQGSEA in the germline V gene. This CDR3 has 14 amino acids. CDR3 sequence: CSVLIRDRDNGYTF.

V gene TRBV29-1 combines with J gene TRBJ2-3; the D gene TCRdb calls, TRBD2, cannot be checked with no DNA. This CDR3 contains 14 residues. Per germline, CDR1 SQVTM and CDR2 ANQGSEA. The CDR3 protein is CSVAGTSGSYLPYF.

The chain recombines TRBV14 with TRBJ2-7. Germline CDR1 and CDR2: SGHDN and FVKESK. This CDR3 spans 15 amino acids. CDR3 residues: CASSQDYSYSYEQYF.

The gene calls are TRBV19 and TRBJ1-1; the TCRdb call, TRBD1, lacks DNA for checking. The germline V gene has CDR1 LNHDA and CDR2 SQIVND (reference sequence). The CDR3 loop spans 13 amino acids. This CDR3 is CASSRGLSTEAFF.

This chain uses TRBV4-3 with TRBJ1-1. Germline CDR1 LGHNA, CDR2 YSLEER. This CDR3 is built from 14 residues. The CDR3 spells CASSQDKQNTEAFF.